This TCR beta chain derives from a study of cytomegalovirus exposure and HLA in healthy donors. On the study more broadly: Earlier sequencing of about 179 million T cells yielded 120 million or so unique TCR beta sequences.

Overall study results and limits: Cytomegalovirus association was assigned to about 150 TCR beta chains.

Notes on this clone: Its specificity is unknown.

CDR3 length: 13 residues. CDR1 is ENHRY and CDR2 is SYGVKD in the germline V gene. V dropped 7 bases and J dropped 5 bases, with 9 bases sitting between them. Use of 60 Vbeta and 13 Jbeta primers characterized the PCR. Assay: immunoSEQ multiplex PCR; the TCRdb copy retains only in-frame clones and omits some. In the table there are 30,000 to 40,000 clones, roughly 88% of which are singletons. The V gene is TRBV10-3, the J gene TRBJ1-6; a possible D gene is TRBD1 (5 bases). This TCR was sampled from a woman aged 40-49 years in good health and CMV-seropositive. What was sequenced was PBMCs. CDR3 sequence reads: CAITGANNSPLHF. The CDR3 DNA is TGTGCCATCACTGGGGCTAATAATTCACCCCTCCACTTT.